The 24 T cell receptor beta chains in this list originate from one sample, sequenced in a study of control samples from healthy donors and cancer patients. TCRdb's copy holds only in-frame clones and misses some; the assay was immunoSEQ multiplex PCR. The table shows about 70,000 clones, with around four fifths occurring only once. Sequencing used PBMCs. The receptors originated from a woman aged 45-59 years with lung cancer.

This sequence joins TRBV19 and TRBJ2-2, with no clear D. In germline, CDR1 is LNHDA, CDR2 SQIVND (reference sequence). V gave up 7 bases and J gave up 2 bases, with 11 bases separating them. CDR3 length equals 14 residues. CDR3 protein: CASIRQANTGELFF. CDR3 nucleotide sequence: TGTGCCAGTATACGGCAGGCTAACACCGGGGAGCTGTTTTTT.

The chain has TRBV2 and TRBJ1-1; D perhaps matches TRBD1 (6 bases). V lost 4 bases to trimming and J lost 6 bases, with 15 bases between them. The CDR3 contains 14 residues. CDR1 and CDR2 (germline): SNHLY, FYNNEI. The CDR3 reads CASSGGGAGSEAFF. CDR3 coding DNA: TGTGCCAGCAGTGGGGGGGGCGCAGGCTCTGAAGCTTTCTTT.

The gene calls are TRBV12-3 or TRBV12-4 and TRBJ1-2, with D possibly being TRBD1 (6 bases). V lost 5 bases to trimming and J lost 3 bases, with 10 bases between them. CDR3 length: 13 amino acids. CDR3 sequence (DNA): TGTGCCAGCAGTGCTGGACAGTACTATGGCTACACCTTC. Protein: CASSAGQYYGYTF.

This sequence joins TRBV19 and TRBJ1-5; 7 nucleotides agree with TRBD1. CDR1 and CDR2 (germline): LNHDA, SQIVND (reference sequence). CDR3 length equals 14 residues. J lost 3 bases, V lost 6 bases, and 5 bases had no gene match. The CDR3 DNA reads as TGTGCCAGTAGATATACAGGGGACAATCAGCCCCAGCATTTT. Amino acid sequence: CASRYTGDNQPQHF.

The V gene is TRBV7-3, the J gene TRBJ2-1; 9 positions match TRBD2. V trimming: 5 bases; J trimming: 4 bases; junction bases outside the gene matches: 6. This CDR3 is 15 amino acids long. From germline, CDR1 is SGHTA and CDR2 FQGTGA. The CDR3 is CASSPSGALYNEQFF. The CDR3 DNA is TGTGCCAGCAGCCCTAGCGGGGCCCTTTACAATGAGCAGTTCTTC.

In the case of this clone: Other nucleotide sequences from this sample produce the same CDR3. This chain uses TRBV7-9 with TRBJ1-1; D gene unclear. This CDR3 spans 13 amino acids. Germline-derived CDR1 and CDR2 are SEHNR and FQNEAQ (reference sequence). V was clipped by 1 base and J by 2 bases, with 5 bases between them. In nucleotides, the CDR3 is TGTGCCAGCAGCTTAGAAGGTAACACTGAAGCTTTCTTT. Its protein product is CASSLEGNTEAFF.

This clone has just one count. V gene TRBV29-1 combines with J gene TRBJ1-5; weak D call: TRBD1 (5 bases). Trimming took 4 bases from V and 0 from J, leaving 10 bases between them. There are 14 residues in the CDR3. The V gene's germline CDR1 is SQVTM and CDR2 ANQGSEA. The CDR3 loop is CSVAPTDSNQPQHF. The CDR3 DNA sequence: TGCAGCGTTGCCCCGACAGATAGCAATCAGCCCCAGCATTTT.

This chain links TRBV5-6 with TRBJ2-1, with 10 bases identical to TRBD2. V shed 0 bases and J 7 bases; nucleotides not matched to a gene: 10. The germline V gene has CDR1 SGHDT and CDR2 YYEEEE. CDR3 length equals 17 residues. The CDR3 sequence is CASSLEASGGSINEQFF. CDR3 DNA: TGTGCCAGCAGCTTGGAGGCTAGCGGGGGCTCAATAAATGAGCAGTTCTTC.

This chain joins TRBV30 and TRBJ1-4; 10 nucleotides match TRBD1. Germline CDR1 GTSNPN, CDR2 SVGIG (reference sequence). V gave up 2 bases and J gave up 7 bases; unmatched junction bases: 4. This CDR3 spans 14 amino acids. The CDR3 spells CAWSRQGAAEKLFF. In DNA, the CDR3 is TGTGCCTGGAGTAGACAGGGGGCGGCTGAAAAACTGTTTTTT.

The chain is built from TRBV11-2 and TRBJ1-1, with 7 bases identical to TRBD1. This CDR3 has 15 residues. The V and J ends lost 4 bases and 4 bases, in that order; junction bases with no gene match: 9. Germline loops: CDR1 SGHAT, CDR2 FQNNGV. In nucleotides, the CDR3 is TGTGCCAGCAGCTCCCGGACAGGAGGATTCACTGAAGCTTTCTTT. Its translation: CASSSRTGGFTEAFF.

The V gene is TRBV27, the J gene TRBJ1-6; D gene uncertain. The germline V and J ends were trimmed by 0 bases and 8 bases, with 8 bases remaining between them. Germline values: CDR1 MNHEY, CDR2 SMNVEV (reference sequence). The CDR3 has 14 residues. CDR3: CASSLSRIDSPLHF. The CDR3 coding sequence is TGTGCCAGCAGTTTATCCCGTATTGATTCACCCCTCCACTTT.

V and J are TRBV9 and TRBJ2-1; D is unresolved. With 0 bases removed from V and 0 bases from J, the gap between germline ends came to 4 bases. Germline V gene sequence: CDR1 SGDLS, CDR2 YYNGEE. The CDR3 consists of 14 residues. CDR3 loop: CASSVAVSYNEQFF. DNA for the CDR3: TGTGCCAGCAGCGTAGCGGTCTCCTACAATGAGCAGTTCTTC.

In this sample, this clone turned up once. J is TRBJ1-6 and V is TRBV4-3; D not certain. Germline loops: CDR1 LGHNA, CDR2 YSLEER. Trimming took off 4 bases at V and 7 bases at J, with 11 bases between the two ends. There are 14 residues in the CDR3. Here the CDR3 reads CASSLDLGNSPLHF. CDR3 sequence (DNA): TGCGCCAGCAGCCTTGACTTAGGCAATTCACCCCTCCACTTT.

V usage is TRBV11-2 and J usage is TRBJ1-5; perhaps TRBD1 as D (6 bases). Trimming took off 0 bases at V and 4 bases at J, with 10 bases between the two ends. The germline gives CDR1 SGHAT, CDR2 FQNNGV. The CDR3 runs to 15 residues. For the CDR3, the DNA is TGTGCCAGCAGCTTAGATGGACAGCTAAATCAGCCCCAGCATTTT. Protein product: CASSLDGQLNQPQHF.

The chain recombines TRBV27 with TRBJ2-2, with D possibly TRBD1 on 6 matching bases. V lost 3 bases, J lost 1 base, and 12 bases lay in between. CDR1 and CDR2 (germline): MNHEY, SMNVEV (reference sequence). This CDR3 contains 16 residues. The CDR3 DNA sequence: TGTGCCAGCAGTTTCCTAGTACAGGGGAACACCGGGGAGCTGTTTTTT. Its translation: CASSFLVQGNTGELFF.

The chain recombines TRBV27 with TRBJ1-6; D unresolved. The germline CDR1 and CDR2 sequences are MNHEY and SMNVEV (reference sequence). V dropped 6 bases and J dropped 5 bases, with 11 bases sitting between them. The CDR3 covers 14 residues. The CDR3 reads CASSPDRDNSPLHF. CDR3 in DNA: TGTGCCAGCAGCCCGGACCGGGATAATTCACCCCTCCACTTT.

The chain has TRBV19 and TRBJ2-6; tentatively, D is TRBD1 or TRBD2 (5 bases each). The ends were cut back, 9 bases at V and 1 base at J, with 16 bases in the middle. The CDR3 consists of 16 residues. Looked up from germline, CDR1 is LNHDA and CDR2 is SQIVND (reference sequence). DNA for the CDR3: TGTGCCAGCCTTCCCGGGGCCTATTCTGGGGCCAACGTCCTGACTTTC. Protein: CASLPGAYSGANVLTF. Filled out from reference TRBV19 and TRBJ2-6, the complete variable domain reads DGGITQSPKYLFRKEGQNVTLSCEQNLNHDAMYWYRQDPGQGLRLIYYSQIVNDFQKGDIAEGYSVSREKKESFPLTVTSAQKNPTAFYLCASLPGAYSGANVLTFGAGSRLTVL.

This clone was found once. Other nucleotide sequences in the sample specify the same CDR3. The J gene is TRBJ1-1, the V gene TRBV19, with a tentative D call TRBD1 (5 bases). This CDR3 is built from 13 residues. Germline CDR1 and CDR2: LNHDA and SQIVND (reference sequence). Trimming left V 3 bases short and J 1 base short, with 6 bases between. CDR3 sequence: CASSIRANTEAFF. In DNA, the CDR3 is TGTGCCAGTAGTATCAGGGCGAACACTGAAGCTTTCTTT.

The CDR3 region is CASSSTGTQYF. The CDR3 region has the DNA TGTGCCAGCAGCTCTACGGGGACCCAGTACTTC. The rearrangement uses TRBV11-3 and TRBJ2-5; D remains ambiguous. Trimming cost V 4 bases and J 7 bases, with 7 bases left between them. The CDR3 totals 11 residues. The germline V gene encodes CDR1 SGHNT and CDR2 YENEEA.

J is TRBJ1-3 and V is TRBV5-1; D unresolved. Germline V lookup: CDR1 SGHRS, CDR2 YFSETQ. The CDR3 loop spans 16 amino acids. V lost 0 bases and J lost 4, with 14 bases in between. Here the CDR3 reads CASSLVPVEKGNTIYF. The CDR3 coding sequence is TGCGCCAGCAGCTTGGTACCAGTTGAAAAGGGAAACACCATATATTTT.

The chain carries TRBV7-2 and TRBJ2-5, with 7 nucleotides matching TRBD2. Germline V lookup: CDR1 SGHTA, CDR2 FQGNSA. V shed 5 bases, J shed 0 bases, and the junction held 6 bases outside the gene matches. The CDR3 totals 15 residues. DNA for the CDR3: TGTGCCAGCAGCGGTAGGCGGGGGTACCAAGAGACCCAGTACTTC. It yields the protein CASSGRRGYQETQYF.

This clone appeared once. The chain recombines TRBV2 with TRBJ1-2; 9 nucleotides agree with TRBD1. J was trimmed by 6 bases and V by 6 bases; bases with no gene match: 5. Germline V gene sequence: CDR1 SNHLY, CDR2 FYNNEI. The CDR3 is made up of 13 amino acids. DNA for the CDR3: TGTGCCAGCAGGGACGACAGGGGGGATGGCTACACCTTC. Its protein is CASRDDRGDGYTF. The full variable domain, with the rest looked up from reference TRBV2 and TRBJ1-2, is EPEVTQTPSHQVTQMGQEVILRCVPISNHLYFYWYRQILGQKVEFLVSFYNNEISEKSEIFDDQFSVERPDGSNFTLKIRSTKLEDSAMYFCASRDDRGDGYTFGSGTRLTVV.

This clone was seen once. This sequence joins TRBV27 and TRBJ1-1; the match to TRBD1 covers 7 bases. The trim removed 5 bases at V and 5 bases at J, leaving 8 bases unmatched. CDR1 is MNHEY and CDR2 is SMNVEV in the germline V gene (reference sequence). This CDR3 contains 14 residues. Here the CDR3 DNA reads TGTGCCAGCAGTCTAAAGACAGGGTGGACTGAAGCTTTCTTT. Protein product: CASSLKTGWTEAFF.

This chain joins TRBV29-1 and TRBJ2-3; the D gene could be TRBD1 or TRBD2 (6 bases each). The germline V gene has CDR1 SQVTM and CDR2 ANQGSEA. Between the trimmed V and J ends, which lost 0 bases and 4 bases, there was a span of 11 bases. CDR3 size: 14 residues. CDR3 coding DNA: TGCAGCGTTGAAGATCTGGGGGGCGCAGATACGCAGTATTTT. Translating gives CSVEDLGGADTQYF.